This record looks at one T cell receptor beta chain sequence and its context. This sample is drawn from a study of blood T cell repertoires in COVID-19. Study information: Sites across the United States, Italy and Spain contributed samples from acute and convalescent COVID-19. PBMCs, B-cell-depleted T cells, or T cells were the source of the cDNA or gDNA that made up the material.

J was trimmed by 9 bases and V by 5 bases; bases with no gene match: 8. This CDR3 is built from 16 residues. The germline V gene encodes CDR1 SGHAT and CDR2 FQNNGV. In the study's own analysis: Nucleated cell counts were estimated from reference gene primer amplification. TCRdb keeps only in-frame clones here, not all; method: immunoSEQ multiplex PCR. The V and J calls and clone size were taken over from that table, and D and trimming were inferred from the DNA. There are 150,000 to 200,000 clones in the sample; around three quarters occur only once, and roughly 8.6% lies in the top ten. The receptor was isolated from a man in his 60s with acute or convalescent COVID-19. The source material was peripheral blood. The chain links TRBV11-2 to TRBJ2-2, with 14 bases lining up with TRBD2. The DNA for the CDR3 is TGTGCCAGCAGCCAAGGGACTAGCGGGGGTCCCCGGGAGCTGTTTTTT. The encoded protein is CASSQGTSGGPRELFF.